Below are 16 T cell receptor beta chains sequenced from a single sample in a study of cytomegalovirus exposure and HLA in healthy donors. PCR involved 60 Vbeta and 13 Jbeta primers. Profiled with immunoSEQ multiplex PCR; TCRdb holds only in-frame clones, not every one. The sample carries 100,000 to 150,000 clones, 83% recorded once. The sample comprised PBMCs. These receptors all stem from a woman aged 40 to 50 in good health and CMV-seropositive.

V is TRBV29-1 and J is TRBJ2-2; D may be TRBD1 (6 bases). The CDR3 has 15 residues. With 5 bases removed from V and 2 bases from J, the gap between germline ends came to 15 bases. Germline V gives CDR1 SQVTM, CDR2 ANQGSEA. Written as DNA, the CDR3 is TGCAGCGTTCGGAGAACAGGGTCCAACACCGGGGAGCTGTTTTTT. Amino acids: CSVRRTGSNTGELFF.

The V and J genes are TRBV9 and TRBJ2-7, with 13 positions matching TRBD2. V dropped 4 bases and J dropped 6; count of bases not matched to a gene: 19. In germline, CDR1 is SGDLS, CDR2 YYNGEE. This CDR3 is built from 19 residues. The CDR3 bases are TGTGCCAGCAGCCCCTCCGGGACTAGCGGGATAGGGGCCGCGGGCGAGCAGTACTTC. Its translation is CASSPSGTSGIGAAGEQYF.

This clone was counted a single time. The rearrangement links TRBV4-2 to TRBJ1-6, with D tentatively TRBD1 (6 bases). The germline V gene has CDR1 LGHNA and CDR2 YNFKEQ. V lost 5 bases and J 8 bases, leaving 19 bases between the germline ends. The CDR3 covers 16 residues. CDR3 nucleotides: TGTGCCAGCAGCAAGATGCAGGGGTCGGGTGATTCACCCCTCCACTTT. Protein: CASSKMQGSGDSPLHF.

This chain connects TRBV5-1 to TRBJ1-5; no definite D call. CDR3 length: 17 residues. Germline-derived CDR1 and CDR2 are SGHRS and YFSETQ. V lost 4 bases, J lost 2 bases, and 19 bases lay in between. CDR3 sequence reads: CASSEGPSASGNQPQHF. The CDR3 nucleotides are TGCGCCAGCAGCGAGGGTCCCTCCGCAAGCGGCAATCAGCCCCAGCATTTT.

This rearrangement joins TRBV7-2 to TRBJ2-7; 13 bases align to TRBD2. Per the germline V gene, CDR1 is SGHTA and CDR2 is FQGNSA. The CDR3 consists of 15 residues. Trimming cost V 1 base and J 5 bases; bases outside gene matches: 2. The DNA of the CDR3 is TGTGCCAGCAGCTTAGGGGGACTAGCGGGAAACGAGCAGTACTTC. Protein product: CASSLGGLAGNEQYF.

This clone was picked up one time. The chain is built from TRBV2 and TRBJ1-2, with a weak D call TRBD1 (5 bases). The CDR3 totals 14 residues. CDR1 and CDR2 (germline): SNHLY, FYNNEI. V gave up 5 bases and J gave up 3 bases, with 13 bases separating them. The CDR3 protein is CASSYLRDYYGYTF. The CDR3 region has the DNA TGTGCCAGCAGTTACCTCCGGGACTACTATGGCTACACCTTC. The full variable domain, in which reference TRBV2 and TRBJ1-2 provide the parts outside the CDR3, is EPEVTQTPSHQVTQMGQEVILRCVPISNHLYFYWYRQILGQKVEFLVSFYNNEISEKSEIFDDQFSVERPDGSNFTLKIRSTKLEDSAMYFCASSYLRDYYGYTFGSGTRLTVV.

The chain recombines TRBV6-5 with TRBJ2-5; maybe TRBD2 (6 bases). The CDR3 is made up of 13 amino acids. Deletions cut 7 bases from V and 4 bases from J, with 13 bases between. The germline V gene has CDR1 MNHEY and CDR2 SVGAGI. The DNA of the CDR3 is TGTGCCAGCACCCCCTCCGGGAGAGAGACCCAGTACTTC. This codes for CASTPSGRETQYF.

Of note for this clone: Other DNA sequences from this sample encode an identical CDR3 as well. The rearrangement links TRBV5-1 to TRBJ2-5; weak D call: TRBD1 (6 bases). Trimming stripped 2 bases from V and 2 bases from J, with 10 bases between. Germline CDR1 is SGHRS and CDR2 is YFSETQ. The CDR3 sequence is 14 residues long. CDR3 region: CASSLATGQETQYF. As DNA, the CDR3 is TGCGCCAGCAGCTTAGCGACAGGTCAAGAGACCCAGTACTTC.

The chain has TRBV5-1 and TRBJ2-1; 8 bases are shared with TRBD2. From germline, CDR1 is SGHRS and CDR2 YFSETQ. CDR3 length equals 16 residues. V lost 7 bases, J lost 5 bases, and 14 bases stayed unmatched. Written as DNA, the CDR3 is TGCGCCAGCCGACCCTTCGGGACTAGTCTTCACAATGAGCAGTTCTTC. Translated: CASRPFGTSLHNEQFF.

The rearrangement joins TRBV2 to TRBJ2-1; D is possibly TRBD2 (6 bases). The CDR3 spans 14 residues. V was shortened by 6 bases and J by 8 bases, with 17 bases between the two germline ends. CDR1 SNHLY and CDR2 FYNNEI come from the germline V gene. CDR3 protein: CASREASSEYEQFF. CDR3 in DNA: TGTGCCAGCAGAGAGGCCTCTAGCGAATATGAGCAGTTCTTC.

J is TRBJ2-5 and V is TRBV5-4; TRBD2 agrees at 8 bases. Germline V gene lookup returns CDR1 SGHNT and CDR2 YYREEE (reference sequence). V dropped 7 bases and J dropped 3; count of bases not matched to a gene: 11. This CDR3 has 15 amino acids. DNA for the CDR3: TGTGCCAGCGGACAAGGGAGCGGGAGTAAAGAGACCCAGTACTTC. It translates to CASGQGSGSKETQYF.

This chain connects TRBV29-1 to TRBJ2-7; possibly TRBD1 for D (5 bases). V was clipped by 2 bases and J by 0 bases, with 11 bases between them. This CDR3 spans 14 amino acids. The germline V gene has CDR1 SQVTM and CDR2 ANQGSEA. This chain's CDR3 is CSVERQGFSYEQYF. In nucleotides, the CDR3 is TGCAGCGTTGAACGCCAGGGCTTCTCCTACGAGCAGTACTTC.

The table lists this clone with a count of one. The chain is built from TRBV28 and TRBJ2-7; no definite D call. V was pared by 2 bases and J by 0 bases, with 2 bases between. This CDR3 has 12 amino acids. Germline CDR1 MDHEN, CDR2 SYDVKM. CDR3 bases: TGTGCCAGCAGTTTACTCTCCTACGAGCAGTACTTC. Protein sequence: CASSLLSYEQYF.

The chain carries TRBV7-3 and TRBJ2-3, with 7 nucleotides matching TRBD2. Looked up from germline, CDR1 is SGHTA and CDR2 is FQGTGA. The CDR3 consists of 15 residues. V lost 4 bases and J lost 2; bases outside the gene matches: 6. The CDR3 is CASSSGGKNTDTQYF. Written as DNA, the CDR3 is TGTGCCAGCAGCTCGGGGGGTAAGAACACAGATACGCAGTATTTT. Full variable domain (missing parts from reference TRBV7-3 and TRBJ2-3): GAGVSQTPSNKVTEKGKYVELRCDPISGHTALYWYRQSLGQGPEFLIYFQGTGAADDSGLPNDRFFAVRPEGSVSTLKIQRTERGDSAVYLCASSSGGKNTDTQYFGPGTRLTVL.

This clone has only a few counts. The chain recombines TRBV4-1 with TRBJ1-1; 7 bases fit TRBD1. The V and J ends lost 4 bases and 1 base, in that order; junction bases with no gene match: 3. Germline assignment: CDR1 MGHRA and CDR2 YSYEKL. CDR3 size: 14 residues. CDR3 sequence (DNA): TGCGCCAGCAGCCTTGACAGGGCGAACACTGAAGCTTTCTTT. Its protein product is CASSLDRANTEAFF.

This clone was detected only once. This sequence joins TRBV2 and TRBJ1-2; D unresolved. The CDR3 extends over 10 amino acids. The germline CDR1 and CDR2 sequences are SNHLY and FYNNEI. Trimming left V 6 bases short and J 8 bases short, with 7 bases between. The CDR3 DNA sequence: TGTGCCAGCAGACTACAAGGCTACACCTTC. Protein product: CASRLQGYTF.